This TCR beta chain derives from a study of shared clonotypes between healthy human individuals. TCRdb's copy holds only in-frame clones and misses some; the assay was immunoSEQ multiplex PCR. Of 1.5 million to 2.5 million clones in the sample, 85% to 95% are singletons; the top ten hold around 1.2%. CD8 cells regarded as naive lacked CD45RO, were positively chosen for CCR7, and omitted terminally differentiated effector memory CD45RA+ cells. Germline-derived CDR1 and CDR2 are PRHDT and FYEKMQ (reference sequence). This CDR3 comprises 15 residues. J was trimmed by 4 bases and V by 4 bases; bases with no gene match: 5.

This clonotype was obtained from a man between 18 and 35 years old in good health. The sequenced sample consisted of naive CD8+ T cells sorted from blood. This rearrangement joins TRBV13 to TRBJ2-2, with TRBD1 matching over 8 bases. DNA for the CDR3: TGTGCCAGCAGCTCTGACAGGGGAAGCACCGGGGAGCTGTTTTTT. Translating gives CASSSDRGSTGELFF.